This entry describes one TCR beta chain. Its antigen is not known. The time point: after neoadjuvant nivolumab, at surgical resection. Trimming removed 1 base at V and 4 bases at J, with 7 bases between. This CDR3 is 13 amino acids long. Looked up from germline, CDR1 is GTSNPN and CDR2 is SVGIG (reference sequence). Blood libraries mostly used around 510 ng genomic DNA, six replicates each. Here immunoSEQ multiplex PCR was the method, and the copy in TCRdb shows in-frame clones only, minus some. Seen here are about 72,000 clones, around 84% observed once, and the top ten hold roughly 3.5%. The data stem from a study of neoadjuvant anti-PD-1 for oral cavity cancer. Overall study context: Nivolumab at 3 mg/kg was mostly given biweekly, three to four doses, pre-surgery. Patients without progression received a fourth nivolumab dose around day 43, then surgical resection on days 50-56. Notes on the study in general: Treg/Th17 ratio rose with pretreatment blood and fell with post-treatment tumor TCRbeta clonality.

The sequencing here drew on PBMCs, taken after nivolumab (anti-PD-1) treatment. The chain has TRBV30 and TRBJ2-2; D assignment may be TRBD1 or TRBD2 (5 bases each). The clonotype was recovered from a person aged 35 to 85 with oral cavity squamous cell carcinoma. CDR3 nucleotides: TGTGCCTGGAGTGCTGGGACCACCGGGGAGCTGTTTTTT. It specifies CAWSAGTTGELFF.